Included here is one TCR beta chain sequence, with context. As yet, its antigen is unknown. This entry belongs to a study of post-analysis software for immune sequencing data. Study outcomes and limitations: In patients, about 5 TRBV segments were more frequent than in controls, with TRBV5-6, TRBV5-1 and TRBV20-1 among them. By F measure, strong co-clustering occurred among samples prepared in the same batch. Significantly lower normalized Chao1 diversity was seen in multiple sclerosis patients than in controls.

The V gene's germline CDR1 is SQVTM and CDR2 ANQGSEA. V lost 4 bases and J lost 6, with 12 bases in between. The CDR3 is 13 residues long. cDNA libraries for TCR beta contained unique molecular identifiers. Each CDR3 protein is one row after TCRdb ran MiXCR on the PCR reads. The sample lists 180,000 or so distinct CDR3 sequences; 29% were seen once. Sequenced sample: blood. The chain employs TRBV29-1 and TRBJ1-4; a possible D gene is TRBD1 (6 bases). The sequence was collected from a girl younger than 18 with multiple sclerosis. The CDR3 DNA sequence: TGCAGCGTTGTGGGCGGGGGCGATGAAAAACTGTTTTTT. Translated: CSVVGGGDEKLFF.